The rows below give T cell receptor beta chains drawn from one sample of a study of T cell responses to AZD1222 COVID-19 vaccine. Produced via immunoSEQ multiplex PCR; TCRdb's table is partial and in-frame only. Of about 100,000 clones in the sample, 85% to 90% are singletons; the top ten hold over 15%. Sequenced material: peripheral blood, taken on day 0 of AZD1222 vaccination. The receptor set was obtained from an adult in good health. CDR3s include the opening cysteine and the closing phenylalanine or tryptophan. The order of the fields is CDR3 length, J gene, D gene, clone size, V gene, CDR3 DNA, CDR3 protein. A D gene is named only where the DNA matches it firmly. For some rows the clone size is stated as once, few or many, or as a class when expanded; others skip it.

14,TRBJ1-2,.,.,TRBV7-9,TGTGCCAGCAGTTCCAGGGCCGGGAACTATGGCTACACCTTC,CASSSRAGNYGYTF
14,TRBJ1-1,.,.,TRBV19,TGTGCCAGTAGTATAGTAAGCGACTACACTGAAGCTTTCTTT,CASSIVSDYTEAFF
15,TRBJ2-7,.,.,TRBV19,TGTGCCAGTAGTATCCAGGCAGGGGCGTTATACGAGCAGTACTTC,CASSIQAGALYEQYF
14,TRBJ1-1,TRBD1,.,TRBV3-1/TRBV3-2,TGTGCCAGCAGCCCTTCCGGGACAGCAACTGAAGCTTTCTTT,CASSPSGTATEAFF
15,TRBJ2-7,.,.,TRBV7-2,TGTGCCAGCAGCTTAGCTTCGACAGGTATATACGAGCAGTACTTC,CASSLASTGIYEQYF
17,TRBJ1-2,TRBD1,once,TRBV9,TGTGCCAGCAGCGCCGGGACAGGGGGAAGGGCTAACTATGGCTACACCTTC,CASSAGTGGRANYGYTF
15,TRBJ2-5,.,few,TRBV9,TGTGCCAGCAGCGTAGTAGGCGGGCCACAAGAGACCCAGTACTTC,CASSVVGGPQETQYF
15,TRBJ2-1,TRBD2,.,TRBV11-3,TGTGCCAGCAGCACCCTAGCGGGAGGCAGGTATGAGCAGTTCTTC,CASSTLAGGRYEQFF
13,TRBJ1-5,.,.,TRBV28,TGTGCCAGCAGCGGACAGTACAATCAGCCCCAGCATTTT,CASSGQYNQPQHF
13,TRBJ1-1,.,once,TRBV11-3,TGTGCCAGCAGCTTGGGTTTGAACACTGAAGCTTTCTTT,CASSLGLNTEAFF
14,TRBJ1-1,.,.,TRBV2,TGTGCCAGCAGTGGCGCTGGCCTGAACACTGAAGCTTTCTTT,CASSGAGLNTEAFF
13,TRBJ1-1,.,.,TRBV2,TGTGCCAGCAGTGAACAGGGGATGACTGAAGCTTTCTTT,CASSEQGMTEAFF
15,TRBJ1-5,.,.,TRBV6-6,TGTGCCAGCAGTAAGACAGCAACCGATAATCAGCCCCAGCATTTT,CASSKTATDNQPQHF
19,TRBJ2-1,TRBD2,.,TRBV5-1,TGCGCCAGCAGCTTAAACCGTCTAGCGGGGGGGCCCCCATACAATGAGCAGTTCTTC,CASSLNRLAGGPPYNEQFF
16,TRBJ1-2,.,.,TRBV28,TGTGCCAGCAGTTTAGAGGGGGGAGTCATGAGCTATGGCTACACCTTC,CASSLEGGVMSYGYTF
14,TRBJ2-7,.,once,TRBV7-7,TGTGCCAGCAGCTCGACTACTTCTTCCTACGAGCAGTACTTC,CASSSTTSSYEQYF
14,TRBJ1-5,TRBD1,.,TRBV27,TGTGCCAGCAGGATCGACAGGGGATCTCAGCCCCAGCATTTT,CASRIDRGSQPQHF
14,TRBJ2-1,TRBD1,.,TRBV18,TGTGCCAGCTCATCCCGACAGGGGGCGAATGAGCAGTTCTTC,CASSSRQGANEQFF
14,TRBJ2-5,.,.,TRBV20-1,TGCAGTGCTAGTCAGGGGGGGGCACAAGAGACCCAGTACTTC,CSASQGGAQETQYF
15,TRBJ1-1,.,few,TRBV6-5,TGTGCCAGCAGTTATACCAGGGTAGGAGGCACTGAAGCTTTCTTT,CASSYTRVGGTEAFF
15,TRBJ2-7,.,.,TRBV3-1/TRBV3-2,TGTGCCAGCAGCCAACAATGGGGGGTAAGTGGCGAGCAGTACTTC,CASSQQWGVSGEQYF
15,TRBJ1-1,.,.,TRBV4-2,TGTGCCAGCAGCCAAGATAGGGGCTATAACACTGAAGCTTTCTTT,CASSQDRGYNTEAFF
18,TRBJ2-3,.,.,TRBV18,TGTGCCAGCTCACCACCGTTAATTAACTCCGTTATATTGGATACGCAGTATTTT,CASSPPLINSVILDTQYF
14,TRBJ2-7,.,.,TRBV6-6,TGTGCCAGCAGTTACTCGGGGACTGGCTACGAGCAGTACTTC,CASSYSGTGYEQYF
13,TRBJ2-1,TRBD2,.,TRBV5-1,TGCGCCAGCAGCACCGGGACTACTAATGAGCAGTTCTTC,CASSTGTTNEQFF
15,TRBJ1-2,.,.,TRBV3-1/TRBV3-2,TGTGCCAGCAGCCCCGCGAGCGGCAGGGCCTATGGCTACACCTTC,CASSPASGRAYGYTF